These 26 T cell receptor beta chains were all obtained from the same sample, sequenced in a study of shared clonotypes between healthy human individuals. The protocol was immunoSEQ multiplex PCR, while the TCRdb copy is restricted to in-frame clones and leaves out a portion. The data hold hundreds of thousands of clones, with approximately 96% observed a single time. Terminally differentiated effector memory CD45RA+ cells were excluded by CCR7 positive selection of CD45RO-negative cells. The sequenced material came from naive CD8+ T cells sorted from blood. These receptors all come from a woman in her 30s in good health.

This clone was found once. The chain employs TRBV28 and TRBJ2-2; 7 bases are a match to TRBD1. The junction had 16 bases not matched to a gene; V was cut back by 9 bases and J by 0 bases. This CDR3 has 18 amino acids. Germline V gives CDR1 MDHEN, CDR2 SYDVKM. As DNA, the CDR3 is TGTGCCAGTTCAGGGGGACAGAGCTATTTCGCGAACACCGGGGAGCTGTTTTTT. Its protein product is CASSGGQSYFANTGELFF.

The J gene is TRBJ2-7, the V gene TRBV15; D remains ambiguous. Trimming removed 1 base from V and 5 bases from J, with 6 bases in between. There are 12 residues in the CDR3. Germline values: CDR1 LNHNV, CDR2 YYDKDF (reference sequence). The DNA of the CDR3 is TGTGCCACCAGCAGAGGGGTGGACGAGCAGTACTTC. It yields the protein CATSRGVDEQYF.

The DNA for the CDR3 is TGCGCCAGCCAAGGACCGGGGTTGGATGAAGCTTTCTTT. Protein product: CASQGPGLDEAFF. This rearrangement joins TRBV4-1 to TRBJ1-1; D remains ambiguous. The germline V gene encodes CDR1 MGHRA and CDR2 YSYEKL. The CDR3 has 13 residues. Trimming cost V 8 bases and J 7 bases, with 17 bases left between them.

V is TRBV4-1 and J is TRBJ2-7; no clear D. Trimming removed 2 bases from V and 0 bases from J, with 8 bases in between. Germline V CDR1 and CDR2: MGHRA, YSYEKL. CDR3 size: 14 residues. The CDR3 sequence: CASSQWTPSYEQYF. The DNA for the CDR3 is TGCGCCAGCAGCCAATGGACCCCCTCCTACGAGCAGTACTTC.

This clone was counted once. The chain couples TRBV20-1 to TRBJ2-7; the D gene is possibly TRBD2 (5 bases). This CDR3 has 11 residues. Germline CDR1 and CDR2: DFQATT and SNEGSKA (reference sequence). Trimming cost V 3 bases and J 6 bases, with 9 bases left between them. The CDR3 loop is CSASGGGEQYF. CDR3 DNA sequence: TGCAGTGCTAGTGGTGGAGGCGAGCAGTACTTC.

The rearrangement uses TRBV14 and TRBJ1-2; possible D gene TRBD1, 6 bases. The V gene lost 0 bases and the J gene lost 12 bases, with 20 bases spanning the gap. The CDR3 totals 15 residues. In germline, CDR1 is SGHDN, CDR2 FVKESK. CDR3 residues: CASSQESSAGEHNTF. The CDR3 DNA is TGTGCCAGCAGCCAAGAATCTTCGGCAGGGGAACATAACACCTTC.

The J gene is TRBJ1-2, the V gene TRBV5-6; unclear D gene. The CDR3 totals 16 residues. The germline CDR1 and CDR2 sequences are SGHDT and YYEEEE. V was cut by 1 base and J by 5 bases, with 18 bases left in between. Written as DNA, the CDR3 is TGTGCCAGCAGCTTGACGAAGTATGCCGAGGAATATGGCTACACCTTC. Its protein is CASSLTKYAEEYGYTF.

This sequence joins TRBV9 and TRBJ2-5; D is uncertain. The DNA end is more similar to TRBJ2-7, so the J call may be wrong. This CDR3 region has 14 residues. From germline, CDR1 is SGDLS and CDR2 YYNGEE. CDR3 loop: CASSVGVSSYEQYF. DNA of the CDR3: TGTGCCAGCAGCGTAGGTGTCTCCAGCTACGAGCAGTACTTC.

The genes are TRBV7-8 and TRBJ2-7; D unresolved. CDR1 and CDR2 from the germline V gene are SGHVS and FQNEAQ. The V and J ends lost 4 bases and 0 bases respectively, with 4 bases between them. This CDR3 region has 12 residues. CDR3 in amino acids: CASSSVSYEQYF. In DNA form, the CDR3 reads TGTGCCAGCAGCTCCGTCTCCTACGAGCAGTACTTC.

The CDR3 is CASSPDPGQGGEQYF. The CDR3 coding sequence is TGTGCCAGCAGCCCAGACCCGGGACAGGGTGGCGAGCAGTACTTC. This chain joins TRBV13 and TRBJ2-7; TRBD1 aligns across 9 bases. The CDR3 runs to 15 residues. Losses at the gene ends were 5 bases for V and 6 bases for J; bases not matched to a gene: 11. CDR1 is PRHDT and CDR2 is FYEKMQ in the germline V gene (reference sequence).

This clone was seen just once. The chain is built from TRBV7-9 and TRBJ2-1; maybe TRBD2 (6 bases). With 6 bases removed from V and 7 bases from J, the gap between germline ends came to 22 bases. The CDR3 runs 16 residues. Germline assignment: CDR1 SEHNR and CDR2 FQNEAQ (reference sequence). CDR3 nucleotides: TGTGCCAGCAGTCCGTGGTTTCAGGAGGGCCTTAATGAGCAGTTCTTC. Protein product: CASSPWFQEGLNEQFF. Full variable domain (rest looked up from reference TRBV7-9 and TRBJ2-1): DTGVSQNPRHKITKRGQNVTFRCDPISEHNRLYWYRQTLGQGPEFLTYFQNEAQLEKSRLLSDRFSAERPKGSFSTLEIQRTEQGDSAMYLCASSPWFQEGLNEQFFGPGTRLTVL.

The chain links TRBV5-6 to TRBJ1-1; the match to TRBD1 covers 7 bases. The CDR3 length is 15 residues. Unmatched junction bases numbered 11, after V lost 4 bases and J lost 5 bases. Germline CDR1 SGHDT, CDR2 YYEEEE. CDR3 bases: TGTGCCAGCAGCCGGGAGGGCAGGGGGGCAACTGAAGCTTTCTTT. Protein: CASSREGRGATEAFF.

V gene TRBV6-5 combines with J gene TRBJ2-7; 7 bases match TRBD1. The CDR3 sequence is 14 residues long. Germline CDR1 is MNHEY and CDR2 is SVGAGI. The junction had 10 bases not matched to a gene; V was cut back by 11 bases and J by 0 bases. The CDR3 nucleotides read TGTGCCCTTACGCCGGGACAGAGCTCCTACGAGCAGTACTTC. Translation gives CALTPGQSSYEQYF.

The V call is TRBV30, the J call TRBJ2-7; no firm D call. The V gene's germline CDR1 is GTSNPN and CDR2 SVGIG (reference sequence). Trimming cost V 4 bases and J 1 base, with 11 bases left between them. The CDR3 is 13 amino acids. In DNA, the CDR3 is TGTGCCTGGACCCCTGGCCGGTCCTACGAGCAGTACTTC. This gives the protein CAWTPGRSYEQYF.

The chain joins TRBV4-1 to TRBJ2-7; 8 bases line up with TRBD1. This CDR3 region has 18 residues. Looked up from germline, CDR1 is MGHRA and CDR2 is YSYEKL. Trimming took 2 bases from V and 2 from J; bases not matched to a gene: 14. The CDR3 protein is CASSQPFHPRGRTYEQYF. DNA for the CDR3: TGCGCCAGCAGCCAACCCTTTCACCCCAGGGGGCGGACCTACGAGCAGTACTTC.

The rearrangement joins TRBV28 to TRBJ2-7, with no clear D. The V gene's germline CDR1 is MDHEN and CDR2 SYDVKM. V was trimmed by 3 bases and J by 2 bases, leaving 8 bases between them. The CDR3 has 13 amino acids. The CDR3 sequence is CASSFSSAYEQYF. For the CDR3, the DNA is TGTGCCAGCAGTTTTTCCAGTGCCTACGAGCAGTACTTC.

The V gene is TRBV9, the J gene TRBJ2-3, with 8 positions matching TRBD2. The CDR3 loop spans 14 amino acids. The ends lost 4 bases at V and 0 bases at J; junction bases unmatched: 1. Germline lookup yields CDR1 SGDLS and CDR2 YYNGEE. The CDR3 is CASSTSGSTDTQYF. The CDR3 region has the DNA TGTGCCAGCAGCACTAGCGGTAGCACAGATACGCAGTATTTT. The variable domain in full, completed from reference TRBV9 and TRBJ2-3, reads DSGVTQTPKHLITATGQRVTLRCSPRSGDLSVYWYQQSLDQGLQFLIQYYNGEERAKGNILERFSAQQFPDLHSELNLSSLELGDSALYFCASSTSGSTDTQYFGPGTRLTVL.

Details on this clone: The sample has other DNA sequences that encode this CDR3 too. The chain combines TRBV2 with TRBJ2-7, with D possibly being TRBD2 (5 bases). In germline, CDR1 is SNHLY, CDR2 FYNNEI. This CDR3 has 11 residues. With 9 bases removed from V and 4 bases from J, the gap between germline ends came to 10 bases. CDR3 sequence: CASRAAYEQYF. DNA for the CDR3: TGTGCCAGTAGAGCGGCGTACGAGCAGTACTTC.

As to this clone: Distinct nucleotide sequences in the sample also encode this CDR3. This chain uses TRBV5-5 with TRBJ1-1; 9 nucleotides align to TRBD1. Losses at the gene ends were 3 bases for V and 5 bases for J; bases not matched to a gene: 2. The CDR3 runs to 13 residues. Germline CDR1 reads SGHKS; CDR2 reads YYEKEE (reference sequence). CDR3 coding DNA: TGTGCCAGCAGCTGGACAGGGGTGACTGAAGCTTTCTTT. Its translation: CASSWTGVTEAFF.

At least ten counts were recorded for this clone. The chain employs TRBV25-1 and TRBJ2-5, with 7 bases lining up with TRBD1. There are 16 residues in the CDR3. CDR1 is MGHDK, CDR2 SYGVNS, per germline. After removal of 1 base from V and 6 bases from J, the junction contained 11 bases not matched to a gene. The CDR3 bases are TGTGCCAGCAGTGAATTGGACAGGACCGGTTTGCAGACCCAGTACTTC. This sequence encodes CASSELDRTGLQTQYF.

CDR3 sequence reads: CASSFRGANSGETQYF. CDR3 sequence (DNA): TGCGCCAGCAGCTTCCGGGGCGCGAATTCGGGAGAGACCCAGTACTTC. V gene TRBV5-1 combines with J gene TRBJ2-5, with D possibly called TRBD1 or TRBD2 (5 bases each). Deletions cut 2 bases from V and 4 bases from J, with 18 bases between. Germline V gene lookup returns CDR1 SGHRS and CDR2 YFSETQ. This CDR3 comprises 16 residues.

The V gene is TRBV28, the J gene TRBJ2-7; no reliable D call. Trimming took off 3 bases at V and 2 bases at J, with 11 bases between the two ends. This CDR3 has 14 amino acids. Germline CDR1 reads MDHEN; CDR2 reads SYDVKM. The CDR3 DNA reads TGTGCCAGCAGTTTCGACCTTCGAACCTACGAGCAGTACTTC. Translated, it gives CASSFDLRTYEQYF.

J is TRBJ1-1 and V is TRBV28; D not resolved. This CDR3 contains 10 residues. CDR1 and CDR2 (germline): MDHEN, SYDVKM. V lost 7 bases, J lost 7 bases, and 7 bases lay in between. The CDR3: CASKEGEAFF. The CDR3 DNA reads TGTGCCAGCAAGGAGGGTGAAGCTTTCTTT.

This sequence joins TRBV5-6 and TRBJ2-1, with D possibly being TRBD1 (5 bases). Germline V lookup: CDR1 SGHDT, CDR2 YYEEEE. This CDR3 comprises 13 residues. Deletions cut 0 bases from V and 8 bases from J, with 9 bases between. CDR3 loop: CASSLEGPDEQFF. The CDR3 coding sequence is TGTGCCAGCAGCTTGGAGGGGCCAGATGAGCAGTTCTTC.

The chain carries TRBV7-9 and TRBJ2-3; 8 bases line up with TRBD2. V gave up 2 bases and J gave up 4 bases; unmatched junction bases: 5. The CDR3 length is 15 residues. Per the germline V gene, CDR1 is SEHNR and CDR2 is FQNEAQ (reference sequence). CDR3 nucleotide sequence: TGTGCCAGCAGCTTATATCGGGAGGGTCCAGATACGCAGTATTTT. It encodes CASSLYREGPDTQYF.

V gene TRBV5-4 combines with J gene TRBJ2-3, with TRBD2 matching 10 bases. This CDR3 has 19 amino acids. Trimming at V came to 4 bases and at J to 4 bases, leaving 18 bases not matched to a gene. Germline V lookup: CDR1 SGHNT, CDR2 YYREEE (reference sequence). CDR3 loop: CASSHPSGATSGAADTQYF. CDR3 coding DNA: TGTGCCAGCAGCCATCCCTCGGGCGCAACTAGCGGGGCCGCAGATACGCAGTATTTT.